A selection of T cell receptor beta chains follows, all from one sample in a study of blood T cell repertoires in COVID-19. Profiling relied on immunoSEQ multiplex PCR, and the TCRdb table lists in-frame clones only, not all of them. This sample has approximately 130,000 clones, with approximately 89% found just once. The source material was peripheral blood. The receptors derive from a human donor in a cohort sampled during active COVID-19. Both conserved end residues are part of each CDR3. D genes are given only for firm matches. Only part of the rows carry a size: once, few, many, or a class if the clone is expanded.

v_call,d_call,clone_size,j_call,cdr3_nt,cdr3_aa
TRBV27,NA,NA,TRBJ2-1,TGTGCCAGCAGCCCGGGACTCTCCTACAATGAGCAGTTCTTC,CASSPGLSYNEQFF
TRBV19,TRBD2,NA,TRBJ2-1,TGTGCCAGTAGTTTTCGACCGGGACTAGGGGGACCGCGGAATGAGCAGTTCTTC,CASSFRPGLGGPRNEQFF
TRBV19,NA,NA,TRBJ1-2,TGTGCCAGTTCATCCCCCGGGGGTAACTATGGCTACACCTTC,CASSSPGGNYGYTF
TRBV4-3,TRBD1,NA,TRBJ1-2,TGCGCCAGCAGCCAAGATCTGGACAGGGATAACTATGGCTACACCTTC,CASSQDLDRDNYGYTF
TRBV4-3,TRBD2,NA,TRBJ2-1,TGCGCCAGCAGCCAAGGTCTAGCGGGAGCCAGGGAGCAGTTCTTC,CASSQGLAGAREQFF
TRBV19,NA,few,TRBJ1-5,TGTGCCAGTAGTACGGGCCGGGGGAATCAGCCCCAGCATTTT,CASSTGRGNQPQHF
TRBV21-1,NA,NA,TRBJ1-2,TGTGCCAGCAGCAAGACAGTCTATGGCTACACCTTC,CASSKTVYGYTF
TRBV10-3,NA,NA,TRBJ2-6,TGTGCCATCAGTGCAGGGAACTTGGGGGCCAACGTCCTGACTTTC,CAISAGNLGANVLTF
TRBV25-1,NA,NA,TRBJ2-7,TGTGCCAGCAGTGTCGGTGGCGGGCCCGGGCGCTACGAGCAGTACTTC,CASSVGGGPGRYEQYF
TRBV7-2,TRBD2,once,TRBJ2-3,TGTGCCAGCCCTCCCAGCGGGAGGGTGACAGATACGCAGTATTTT,CASPPSGRVTDTQYF
TRBV6-4,TRBD2,NA,TRBJ2-1,TGTGCCAGCAGTGAAGCGGGGGGGCCCAATGAGCAGTTCTTC,CASSEAGGPNEQFF
TRBV24-1,NA,NA,TRBJ1-2,TGTGCCACCAGTGTGGAGAGAAACTATGGCTACACCTTC,CATSVERNYGYTF
TRBV5-1,NA,NA,TRBJ2-3,TGCGCCAGCAGCTTAGAGTTAGATACGCAGTATTTT,CASSLELDTQYF
TRBV6-5,TRBD1,NA,TRBJ2-3,TGTGCCAGCAGACCCGACAGGGGGCGGTTTTCTTCGCAGTATTTT,CASRPDRGRFSSQYF
TRBV27,NA,once,TRBJ1-5,TGTGCCAGCAGTTCGACGGGTAGCAATCAGCCCCAGCATTTT,CASSSTGSNQPQHF
TRBV11-3,NA,NA,TRBJ2-1,TGTGCCAGCGCCCGGGACAATGTTTACAATGAGCAGTTCTTC,CASARDNVYNEQFF
TRBV3-1/TRBV3-2,NA,NA,TRBJ1-2,TGTGCCAGCAGCCGGGAGCAATCGGCCGGCTACACCTTC,CASSREQSAGYTF
TRBV6-6,NA,NA,TRBJ1-2,TGTGCCAGCAGTGGGGTAAGGGGCCACTATGGCTACACCTTC,CASSGVRGHYGYTF
TRBV9,NA,NA,TRBJ1-1,TGTGCCAGCAGCGGCGGGACCGCGAACACTGAAGCTTTCTTT,CASSGGTANTEAFF